This T cell receptor (beta chain) was recorded in a study of T cells in Graves' hyperthyroidism and ophthalmopathy. TCR beta CDR3 regions were amplified from RNA transcripts. The study used the HTBI primer set for a first-round RT-PCR of the TCR CDR3. Each CDR3 protein gets one entry after TCRdb re-called the multiplex PCR reads with MiXCR. The table shows approximately 570,000 distinct CDR3 sequences, with about 20% occurring only once. The ends lost 4 bases at V and 5 bases at J; junction bases unmatched: 5. The CDR3 is 14 amino acids. The germline CDR1 and CDR2 sequences are LGHNA and YSLEER. The chain combines TRBV4-3 with TRBJ2-1, with 7 bases identical to TRBD1. The source of this sequence is a man in his forties with Graves' ophthalmopathy. Sequenced sample: blood. This CDR3 reads CASSPGQLDNEQFF. The CDR3 DNA reads as TGCGCCAGCAGCCCGGGACAGCTGGACAATGAGCAGTTCTTC.